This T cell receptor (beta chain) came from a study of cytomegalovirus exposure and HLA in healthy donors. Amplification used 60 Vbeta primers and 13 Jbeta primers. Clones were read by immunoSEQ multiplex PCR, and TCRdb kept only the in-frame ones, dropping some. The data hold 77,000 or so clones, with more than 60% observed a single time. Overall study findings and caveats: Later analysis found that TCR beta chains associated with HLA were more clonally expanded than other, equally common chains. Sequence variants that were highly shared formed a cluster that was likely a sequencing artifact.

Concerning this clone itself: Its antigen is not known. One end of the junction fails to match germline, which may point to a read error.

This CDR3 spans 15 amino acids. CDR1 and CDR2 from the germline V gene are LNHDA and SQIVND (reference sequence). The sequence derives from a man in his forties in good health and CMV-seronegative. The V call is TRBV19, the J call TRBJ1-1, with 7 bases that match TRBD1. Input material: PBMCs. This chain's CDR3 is CASSINPQGNAEAFF. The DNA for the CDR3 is TGTGCCAGTAGTATTAATCCACAGGGGAACGCTGAAGCTTTCTTT.